This T cell receptor (beta chain) was retrieved from a study of cytomegalovirus exposure and HLA in healthy donors. General study findings and limits: The majority of TCR sequences were rare, yet some public TCRs appeared in many donors. Relative to the 666-donor mean, N-insertions were reportedly fewer in an Asian-associated ancestry cluster in a later analysis.

The primer mix had 60 Vbeta and 13 Jbeta primers. Here immunoSEQ multiplex PCR was the method, and the copy in TCRdb shows in-frame clones only, minus some. Here the sample spans approximately 32,000 clones, around 69% being singletons. As to this clone: Its antigen remains unknown.

This CDR3 has 15 residues. CDR1 is MDHEN, CDR2 SYDVKM, per germline. V was clipped by 6 bases and J by 2 bases; unmatched bases: 9. V gene TRBV28 combines with J gene TRBJ1-2, with TRBD1 identical over 7 bases. Sequenced input: PBMCs. The TCR sequence derives from a woman in her twenties or thirties in good health and CMV-seropositive. The CDR3 DNA is TGTGCCAGCAGCAGATCCCGGGACAGAAACTATGGCTACACCTTC. Amino acids: CASSRSRDRNYGYTF.